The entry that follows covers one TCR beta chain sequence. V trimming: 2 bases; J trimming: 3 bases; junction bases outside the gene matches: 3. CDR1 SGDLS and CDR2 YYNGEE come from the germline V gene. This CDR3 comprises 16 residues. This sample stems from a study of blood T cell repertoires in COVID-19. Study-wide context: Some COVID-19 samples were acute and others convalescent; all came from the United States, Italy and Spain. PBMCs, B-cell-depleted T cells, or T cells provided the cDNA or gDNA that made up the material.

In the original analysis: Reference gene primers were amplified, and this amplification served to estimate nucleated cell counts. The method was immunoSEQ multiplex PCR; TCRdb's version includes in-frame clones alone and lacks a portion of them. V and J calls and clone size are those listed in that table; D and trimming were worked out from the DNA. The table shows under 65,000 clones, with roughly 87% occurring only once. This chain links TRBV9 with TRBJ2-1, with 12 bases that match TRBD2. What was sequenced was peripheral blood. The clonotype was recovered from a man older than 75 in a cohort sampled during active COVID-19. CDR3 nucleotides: TGTGCCAGCAGCGTCCCTAGCGGGAGGGACTACAATGAGCAGTTCTTC. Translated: CASSVPSGRDYNEQFF.